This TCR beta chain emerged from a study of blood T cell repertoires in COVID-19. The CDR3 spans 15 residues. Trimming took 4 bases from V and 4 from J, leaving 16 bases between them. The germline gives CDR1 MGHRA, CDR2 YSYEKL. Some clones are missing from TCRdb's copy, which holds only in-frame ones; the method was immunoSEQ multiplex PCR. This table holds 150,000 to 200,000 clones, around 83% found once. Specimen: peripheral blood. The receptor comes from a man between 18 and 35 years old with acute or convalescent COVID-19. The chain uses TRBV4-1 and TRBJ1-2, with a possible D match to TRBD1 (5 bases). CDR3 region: CASSPAAGGSYGYTF. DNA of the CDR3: TGCGCCAGCAGCCCAGCGGCCGGGGGAAGCTATGGCTACACCTTC.